The table lists the clone carrying this TCR beta chain with a count of one. CDR1 is MNHEY and CDR2 is SVGAGI in the germline V gene. The CDR3 consists of 15 residues. V was pared by 6 bases and J by 2 bases, with 16 bases between. This specimen comes from a study of blood T cell repertoires in COVID-19. Study-level background: COVID-19 samples, acute and convalescent, were from the United States, Italy and Spain. From T cells, B-cell-depleted T cells, or PBMCs came the material, which was cDNA or gDNA.

Original data processing: Amplification with reference gene primers provided the estimates of nucleated cell counts. The table came from immunoSEQ multiplex PCR; TCRdb's copy has only in-frame clones and leaves some out. Clonal size and the V and J genes are those of that table, whereas D and trimming came from the DNA. The table has 250,000 to 350,000 clones, about nine tenths seen once. The receptor's source is a woman under 40 with active or convalescent COVID-19. Sequencing was performed on peripheral blood. The chain couples TRBV6-5 to TRBJ1-1, with D possibly TRBD1 on 6 matching bases. This chain's CDR3 is CASSAGTQSNTEAFF. For the CDR3, the DNA is TGTGCCAGCAGCGCCGGGACACAGAGTAACACTGAAGCTTTCTTT.